The 19 T cell receptor beta chains below were found in one sample sequenced in a study of regulatory T cells in long-lasting Graves disease. Construction of the TCR beta libraries employed iRepertoire HTBI primers in conjunction with Arm-PCR of CDR3 regions. MiXCR, run by TCRdb on the multiplex PCR reads, gives a single entry per CDR3 protein. The table lists approximately 400,000 distinct CDR3 sequences, about 15% of them singletons. Time point described: newly diagnosed GD, antithyroid drugs for less than 3 months. TCR sequences were obtained from RNA taken from PBMCs. These records were also assigned to another study, of T cells in Graves' hyperthyroidism and ophthalmopathy.

Source: peripheral blood mononuclear cells (PBMCs), taken at new diagnosis, from a patient treated with antithyroid drugs. The source of these receptors is a middle-aged woman with Graves disease.

This clonotype was seen at least ten times. The V gene is TRBV25-1, the J gene TRBJ1-2, with D maybe TRBD1 (6 bases). This CDR3 has 13 residues. Per the germline V gene, CDR1 is MGHDK and CDR2 is SYGVNS. The V end lost 5 bases, the J end lost 5 bases, and 12 bases lay between the germline ends. The chain's CDR3 is CASSLTGLYGYTF. DNA for the CDR3: TGTGCCAGCAGTCTAACAGGGTTATATGGCTACACCTTC.

This clonotype was observed at least ten times. V gene TRBV10-3 combines with J gene TRBJ2-3, with D possibly called TRBD1 or TRBD2 (5 bases each). Germline V gene sequence: CDR1 ENHRY, CDR2 SYGVKD. This CDR3 spans 15 amino acids. The V and J ends lost 10 bases and 0 bases respectively, with 17 bases between them. In DNA form, the CDR3 reads TGTGCCACCGACCTGGGGACCTCTAGCACAGATACGCAGTATTTT. It encodes CATDLGTSSTDTQYF.

Here the CDR3 DNA reads TGTGCCAGCAGCTGGGGGGGGGCCCAAGAGACCCAGTACTTC. This sequence encodes CASSWGGAQETQYF. The chain is built from TRBV5-6 and TRBJ2-5, with a possible D match to TRBD2 (7 bases). The CDR3 consists of 14 residues. Germline V gene lookup returns CDR1 SGHDT and CDR2 YYEEEE. V gave up 3 bases and J gave up 1 base, with 10 bases separating them.

Here the CDR3 DNA reads TGCGCCAGCAGCCAAGCAATGCAAAGCTCCTACAATGAGCAGTTCTTC. As protein: CASSQAMQSSYNEQFF. The genes are TRBV4-1 and TRBJ2-1; D gene uncertain. Germline V CDR1 and CDR2: MGHRA, YSYEKL. The CDR3 runs to 16 residues. Trimming took off 1 base at V and 0 bases at J, with 10 bases between the two ends.

This clonotype has at least ten counts. The chain recombines TRBV3-1 with TRBJ1-1, with 8 bases lining up with TRBD1. The V and J ends lost 1 base and 3 bases, in that order; junction bases with no gene match: 4. Germline CDR1 and CDR2: LGHDT and YNNKEL (reference sequence). The CDR3 is made up of 15 amino acids. The CDR3 sequence: CASSQAGGLDTEAFF. Written as DNA, the CDR3 is TGTGCCAGCAGCCAAGCAGGGGGCCTGGACACTGAAGCTTTCTTT.

There are many counts of this clonotype. The chain couples TRBV11-3 to TRBJ2-1, with 11 bases identical to TRBD2. The CDR3 has 16 residues. V was pared by 0 bases and J by 6 bases, with 4 bases of the junction left unmatched. CDR1 SGHNT and CDR2 YENEEA come from the germline V gene. CDR3 sequence (DNA): TGTGCCAGCAGCTTAGAAGTAGCGGGAGGGCTCAATGAGCAGTTCTTC. The encoded protein is CASSLEVAGGLNEQFF. Variable domain in full (rest from reference TRBV11-3 and TRBJ2-1): EAGVVQSPRYKIIEKKQPVAFWCNPISGHNTLYWYLQNLGQGPELLIRYENEEAVDDSQLPKDRFSAERLKGVDSTLKIQPAELGDSAVYLCASSLEVAGGLNEQFFGPGTRLTVL.

This clonotype was seen many times. The chain recombines TRBV29-1 with TRBJ1-1; no firm D call. The CDR3 extends over 13 amino acids. From germline, CDR1 is SQVTM and CDR2 ANQGSEA. V dropped 5 bases and J dropped 3 bases, with 13 bases sitting between them. The CDR3 sequence: CSVWHHRDTEAFF. The CDR3 coding sequence is TGCAGCGTTTGGCACCACCGGGACACTGAAGCTTTCTTT.

This clonotype has more than one count but fewer than ten. V is TRBV4-1 and J is TRBJ1-6, with 7 bases identical to TRBD1. Germline V CDR1 and CDR2: MGHRA, YSYEKL. Trimming cost V 3 bases and J 4 bases; bases outside gene matches: 6. CDR3 length equals 16 residues. The CDR3 loop is CASSQEGAVYNSPLHF. CDR3 DNA sequence: TGCGCCAGCAGCCAGGAGGGGGCGGTTTATAATTCACCCCTCCACTTT.

This clonotype occurred a few times. V gene TRBV24-1 combines with J gene TRBJ2-4; 9 bases agree with TRBD1. With 4 bases clipped from V and 8 bases from J, the junction kept 2 bases outside the gene matches. The germline V gene encodes CDR1 KGHDR and CDR2 SFDVKD. The CDR3 contains 13 residues. The CDR3 reads CATSENRGHIQYF. DNA of the CDR3: TGTGCCACCAGTGAGAACAGGGGGCACATTCAGTACTTC.

This clonotype was detected many times. The chain joins TRBV29-1 to TRBJ2-1; D remains unclear. Germline V gene sequence: CDR1 SQVTM, CDR2 ANQGSEA. This CDR3 has 14 residues. V lost 6 bases and J lost 0, with 12 bases in between. The CDR3, as DNA: TGCAGCGTCGTTCCCCCGAGCTCCTACAATGAGCAGTTCTTC. It codes for CSVVPPSSYNEQFF.

Regarding this clonotype: The CDR3 ends on some other residue instead of the conserved phenylalanine or tryptophan, so this is likely a read error. The chain links TRBV20-1 to TRBJ2-5; D ambiguous. The V end lost 0 bases, the J end lost 5 bases, and 13 bases lay between the germline ends. This CDR3 has 14 amino acids. Germline V CDR1 and CDR2: DFQATT, SNEGSKA (reference sequence). CDR3 nucleotide sequence: TGCAGTGCTAGAGATCTAGGGTCCGGGGAGACCCAGTACGTC. This sequence encodes CSARDLGSGETQYV.

This clonotype was counted between two and nine times. The chain has TRBV5-1 and TRBJ2-3, with a tentative D call TRBD2 (5 bases). Trimming shortened V by 4 bases and J by 0 bases, and 18 bases separated the two germline ends. Looked up from germline, CDR1 is SGHRS and CDR2 is YFSETQ. The CDR3 runs 17 residues. CDR3 in DNA: TGCGCCAGCAGCCCCCTAAATCCGCGGACTAGCACAGATACGCAGTATTTT. Protein: CASSPLNPRTSTDTQYF. Full variable domain (missing parts from reference TRBV5-1 and TRBJ2-3): KAGVTQTPRYLIKTRGQQVTLSCSPISGHRSVSWYQQTPGQGLQFLFEYFSETQRNKGNFPGRFSGRQFSNSRSEMNVSTLELGDSALYLCASSPLNPRTSTDTQYFGPGTRLTVL.

The sample holds many counts of this clonotype. This chain connects TRBV15 to TRBJ2-7, with D maybe TRBD1 (6 bases). Germline CDR1 is LNHNV and CDR2 is YYDKDF (reference sequence). The V and J ends lost 0 bases and 3 bases respectively, with 18 bases between them. The CDR3 has 17 residues. CDR3 protein: CATSRDLTGTRLYEQYF. In DNA, the CDR3 is TGTGCCACCAGCAGAGACCTCACTGGGACAAGACTCTACGAGCAGTACTTC.

This clonotype showed up many times. The rearrangement uses TRBV7-8 and TRBJ2-7, with TRBD2 as a possible D gene (7 bases). The CDR3 has 14 residues. Trimming stripped 4 bases from V and 6 bases from J, with 16 bases between. Germline CDR1 SGHVS, CDR2 FQNEAQ. The chain's CDR3 is CASSWGGAGTEQYF. In DNA, the CDR3 is TGTGCCAGCAGCTGGGGGGGGGCCGGGACCGAGCAGTACTTC. Based on the CDR3 plus reference TRBV7-8 and TRBJ2-7, the full variable domain is GAGVSQSPRYKVAKRGQDVALRCDPISGHVSLFWYQQALGQGPEFLTYFQNEAQLDKSGLPSDRFFAERPEGSVSTLKIQRTQQEDSAVYLCASSWGGAGTEQYFGPGTRLTVT.

In this sample, this clonotype turned up a few times. The rearrangement joins TRBV27 to TRBJ2-3; D may be TRBD1 (6 bases). This CDR3 contains 17 residues. CDR1 is MNHEY, CDR2 SMNVEV, per germline (reference sequence). The germline V and J ends were trimmed by 6 bases and 1 base, with 20 bases remaining between them. In nucleotides, the CDR3 is TGTGCCAGCAGAGTCACGTCCGAGACAGGCGGCACAGATACGCAGTATTTT. This gives the protein CASRVTSETGGTDTQYF.

There are a few counts of this clonotype. The CDR3 is CASSFRTGDEAFF. Here the CDR3 DNA reads TGCGCCAGCAGCTTTCGGACAGGCGATGAAGCTTTCTTT. This rearrangement joins TRBV5-1 to TRBJ1-1; TRBD1 agrees at 7 bases. CDR3 length: 13 amino acids. The junction had 5 bases not matched to a gene; V was cut back by 2 bases and J by 7 bases. Looked up from germline, CDR1 is SGHRS and CDR2 is YFSETQ.

This clonotype was counted ten times or more. The rearrangement joins TRBV2 to TRBJ2-2; D is ambiguous. The length of the CDR3 is 15 residues. In germline, CDR1 is SNHLY, CDR2 FYNNEI. V was trimmed by 8 bases and J by 0 bases, leaving 13 bases between them. CDR3: CASESWGTNTGELFF. The CDR3 coding sequence is TGTGCCAGCGAGAGCTGGGGAACGAACACCGGGGAGCTGTTTTTT. The variable domain in full, with the rest retrieved from reference TRBV2 and TRBJ2-2, is EPEVTQTPSHQVTQMGQEVILRCVPISNHLYFYWYRQILGQKVEFLVSFYNNEISEKSEIFDDQFSVERPDGSNFTLKIRSTKLEDSAMYFCASESWGTNTGELFFGEGSRLTVL.

The table lists this clonotype with a few counts. A much larger clone differs from this one at a single base, so this may be a read error. The rearrangement uses TRBV12-3 or TRBV12-4 and TRBJ2-1; the match to TRBD2 covers 9 bases. The CDR3 is 14 residues long. The CDR3 here is CTSSLREGGNEQFF. The CDR3 nucleotides read TGTACCAGCAGTTTGCGGGAGGGGGGGAATGAGCAGTTCTTC.

The genes are TRBV5-8 and TRBJ1-2; D is perhaps TRBD1 (5 bases). The germline V gene encodes CDR1 SGHTS and CDR2 YDEGEE. The CDR3 has 16 residues. The ends were cut back, 0 bases at V and 9 bases at J, with 21 bases in the middle. CDR3 residues: CASSLEGGRETSSYTF. The CDR3 DNA is TGTGCCAGCAGCTTGGAAGGAGGCAGGGAAACATCTAGCTACACCTTC.